This passage covers 25 T cell receptor beta chains from one sample sequenced in a study of control samples from healthy donors and cancer patients. The assay was immunoSEQ multiplex PCR, and TCRdb's table has in-frame clones only and misses some. Of around 120,000 clones listed, around 87% are singletons. Sequencing was performed on blood. These receptors all stem from a man aged 40-49 years in good health.

The chain recombines TRBV2 with TRBJ1-1; D gene ambiguous. The CDR3 has 13 amino acids. Trimming took 11 bases from V and 1 from J, leaving 14 bases between them. The germline V gene has CDR1 SNHLY and CDR2 FYNNEI. The CDR3 region is CAASLDSNTEAFF. The DNA of the CDR3 is TGTGCCGCCTCTCTAGATTCGAACACTGAAGCTTTCTTT.

The chain couples TRBV12-2 to TRBJ1-2; the table's D call, TRBD1, has no DNA check behind it. TRBV12-2 is designated a pseudogene. This CDR3 is built from 13 residues. The CDR3 region has the DNA TGTGCAAGTCGCTCGCGGACAGGGGAAGGCTACACCTTC. This translates into CASRSRTGEGYTF.

Points on this clone: Other DNA sequences in this specimen translate into the identical CDR3. The V call is TRBV18, the J call TRBJ1-4; 9 positions agree with TRBD1. This CDR3 is built from 14 residues. The germline V gene encodes CDR1 KGHSH and CDR2 LQKENI. Trimming took 6 bases from V and 4 from J; bases not matched to a gene: 3. This CDR3 reads CASSPGQGNEKLFF. The CDR3 nucleotides are TGTGCCAGCTCGCCGGGACAGGGTAATGAAAAACTGTTTTTT.

J is TRBJ2-5 and V is TRBV6-2 or TRBV6-3, with 8 bases matching TRBD1. Germline loops: CDR1 MNHEY, CDR2 SVGEGT. After removal of 6 bases from V and 3 bases from J, the junction contained 15 bases not matched to a gene. This CDR3 has 17 amino acids. CDR3 DNA sequence: TGTGCCAGCAGGTACCCCCGACAGGGGACGAGTAAAGAGACCCAGTACTTC. Amino acid sequence: CASRYPRQGTSKETQYF.

This rearrangement joins TRBV12-3 or TRBV12-4 to TRBJ2-1; tentative D call: TRBD1 (6 bases). V was cut by 6 bases and J by 5 bases, with 11 bases left in between. This CDR3 region has 13 residues. The CDR3 bases are TGTGCCAGCAGGATACAGGGTAACAATGAGCAGTTCTTC. Its protein product is CASRIQGNNEQFF.

In its sample, this clone was seen a few times. J is TRBJ2-3 and V is TRBV4-3, with 8 bases identical to TRBD1. The CDR3 runs 19 residues. The trim removed 0 bases at V and 3 bases at J, leaving 14 bases unmatched. Germline V CDR1 and CDR2: LGHNA, YSLEER. CDR3 nucleotide sequence: TGCGCCAGCAGCCAAGATCCCCCCCGGACAGGGAGATTGACAGATACGCAGTATTTT. Residues: CASSQDPPRTGRLTDTQYF.

The V call is TRBV27, the J call TRBJ1-1, with D unclear. The germline V gene encodes CDR1 MNHEY and CDR2 SMNVEV (reference sequence). The V gene lost 0 bases and the J gene lost 0 bases, with 5 bases spanning the gap. This CDR3 region has 14 residues. Here the CDR3 DNA reads TGTGCCAGCAGTTTATCACGGGTGAACACTGAAGCTTTCTTT. This gives the protein CASSLSRVNTEAFF.

The chain recombines TRBV15 with TRBJ2-2, with a tentative D call TRBD1 (6 bases). Germline V gene data show CDR1 as LNHNV and CDR2 as YYDKDF (reference sequence). With 2 bases removed from V and 6 bases from J, the gap between germline ends came to 10 bases. This CDR3 region has 14 residues. The CDR3 coding sequence is TGTGCCACCAGCAGACGTCAGGGGTCCGGGGAGCTGTTTTTT. It translates to CATSRRQGSGELFF.

The chain has TRBV6-4 and TRBJ2-3; D is ambiguous. The CDR3 runs to 14 residues. V was trimmed by 4 bases and J by 0 bases, leaving 8 bases between them. Germline V gives CDR1 MRHNA, CDR2 SNTAGT. The CDR3 coding sequence is TGTGCCAGCAGTGTTGTCTGGAGCACAGATACGCAGTATTTT. Translation: CASSVVWSTDTQYF.

This clone came up a few times. The rearrangement uses TRBV6-5 and TRBJ2-4; D is tentatively TRBD1 or TRBD2 (6 bases each). The CDR3 has 14 residues. Deletions cut 6 bases from V and 8 bases from J, with 17 bases between. Germline CDR1 and CDR2: MNHEY and SVGAGI. The CDR3 region has the DNA TGTGCCAGCAGACCTTTCGGGGGCTTAGACATTCAGTACTTC. Protein: CASRPFGGLDIQYF.

The V gene is TRBV5-6, the J gene TRBJ1-2; tentatively, D is TRBD1 (6 bases). This CDR3 has 15 amino acids. The V gene's germline CDR1 is SGHDT and CDR2 YYEEEE. V was trimmed by 2 bases and J by 4 bases, leaving 15 bases between them. This CDR3 reads CASSFQGTRVYGYTF. The CDR3 DNA sequence: TGTGCCAGCAGCTTCCAGGGGACCCGGGTCTATGGCTACACCTTC.

This chain links TRBV10-2 with TRBJ1-2; D gene uncertain. CDR3 length: 14 residues. Germline V gives CDR1 WSHSY, CDR2 SAAADI. Deletions cut 6 bases from V and 0 bases from J, with 11 bases between. DNA for the CDR3: TGCGCCAGCAGAAGGGCGGAAGCTAACTATGGCTACACCTTC. Residues: CASRRAEANYGYTF.

The gene calls are TRBV5-4 and TRBJ2-5, with D maybe TRBD1 (6 bases). The CDR3 spans 15 residues. V was clipped by 4 bases and J by 3 bases, with 16 bases between them. Germline-derived CDR1 and CDR2 are SGHNT and YYREEE (reference sequence). The CDR3 loop is CASSPRQGRKETQYF. DNA for the CDR3: TGTGCCAGCAGCCCCCGGCAGGGGCGAAAAGAGACCCAGTACTTC.

In the case of this clone: One junction end does not reproduce the germline sequence, and a read error may be involved. In the same sample, other DNA sequences code for this CDR3. This chain uses TRBV19 with TRBJ2-6; tentative D call: TRBD1 (5 bases). The CDR3 sequence is 15 residues long. Germline V lookup: CDR1 LNHDA, CDR2 SQIVND (reference sequence). The CDR3 DNA sequence: TGTGCCAGTAGTATCGGATTCTCTGGGGCCAACGTCCTGACTTTT. Amino acids: CASSIGFSGANVLTF.

The V and J genes are TRBV30 and TRBJ1-6; D possibly corresponds to TRBD1 (5 bases). Germline V gene data show CDR1 as GTSNPN and CDR2 as SVGIG (reference sequence). The germline V and J ends were trimmed by 0 bases and 10 bases, with 19 bases remaining between them. The CDR3 spans 16 residues. CDR3 bases: TGTGCCTGGAGTGTAGGGGCCTTATCCGTTGGGTCACCCCTCCACTTT. It codes for CAWSVGALSVGSPLHF.

The chain uses TRBV5-1 and TRBJ1-2; 9 bases align to TRBD1. The CDR3 consists of 16 residues. Germline lookup yields CDR1 SGHRS and CDR2 YFSETQ. The junction had 10 bases not matched to a gene; V was cut back by 2 bases and J by 5 bases. Written as DNA, the CDR3 is TGCGCCAGCAGCTTTTCACCGGGACAGGGAGGTTATGGCTACACCTTC. Amino acid sequence: CASSFSPGQGGYGYTF. Together with reference TRBV5-1 and TRBJ1-2, the CDR3 gives the full variable domain: KAGVTQTPRYLIKTRGQQVTLSCSPISGHRSVSWYQQTPGQGLQFLFEYFSETQRNKGNFPGRFSGRQFSNSRSEMNVSTLELGDSALYLCASSFSPGQGGYGYTFGSGTRLTVV.

The chain uses TRBV12-3 or TRBV12-4 and TRBJ1-2, with D perhaps TRBD1 (5 bases). Trimming cost V 7 bases and J 6 bases, with 15 bases left between them. This CDR3 contains 13 residues. The CDR3 nucleotides read TGTGCCAGCACCCCGGTGGGGGGTCATGGCTACACCTTC. Protein sequence: CASTPVGGHGYTF.

The V call is TRBV29-1, the J call TRBJ2-7; TRBD2 is a possible D gene (5 bases). Germline V gene data show CDR1 as SQVTM and CDR2 as ANQGSEA. Between the trimmed V and J ends, which lost 6 bases and 2 bases, there was a span of 20 bases. CDR3 length: 15 amino acids. The DNA of the CDR3 is TGCAGCGTCGGAAGTAGGGCTCCCGGGGCCTACGAGCAGTACTTC. It encodes CSVGSRAPGAYEQYF.

This chain links TRBV30 with TRBJ1-1; D is unclear. The length of the CDR3 is 12 residues. Germline CDR1 and CDR2: GTSNPN and SVGIG (reference sequence). Trimming stripped 4 bases from V and 3 bases from J, with 9 bases between. In DNA, the CDR3 is TGTGCCTGGAACTCAGCCTACACTGAAGCTTTCTTT. Its translation is CAWNSAYTEAFF.

Here the CDR3 reads CATSDFKGTEAFF. CDR3 DNA sequence: TGTGCCACCAGTGATTTTAAGGGCACCGAAGCTTTCTTT. The chain combines TRBV24-1 with TRBJ1-1, with D unresolved. Germline CDR1 KGHDR, CDR2 SFDVKD. The V gene lost 1 base and the J gene lost 8 bases, with 10 bases spanning the gap. The CDR3 runs 13 residues.

The chain links TRBV24-1 to TRBJ2-2, with TRBD2 as a possible D gene (5 bases). CDR1 is KGHDR and CDR2 is SFDVKD in the germline V gene. Trimming removed 3 bases at V and 11 bases at J, with 15 bases between. CDR3 length equals 14 residues. DNA of the CDR3: TGTGCCACCAGTGATCCCGCGCGGGCCTTCGAGCTGTTTTTT. It translates to CATSDPARAFELFF.

This clone was detected a few times. Different DNA sequences within this sample yield the same CDR3. V usage is TRBV11-2 and J usage is TRBJ1-1, with 8 bases identical to TRBD1. The length of the CDR3 is 15 residues. Unmatched junction bases numbered 4, after V lost 0 bases and J lost 4 bases. Germline V CDR1 and CDR2: SGHAT, FQNNGV. CDR3 DNA sequence: TGTGCCAGCAGCTTAGACGGACAGGGACGCACTGAAGCTTTCTTT. Encoded protein: CASSLDGQGRTEAFF.

The rearrangement links TRBV7-9 to TRBJ1-2; 7 positions agree with TRBD1. The CDR3 is 13 amino acids. The ends lost 3 bases at V and 6 bases at J; junction bases unmatched: 4. The germline CDR1 and CDR2 sequences are SEHNR and FQNEAQ (reference sequence). The CDR3 bases are TGTGCCAGCAGCTTTGACAGGGTGGATGGCTACACCTTC. This sequence encodes CASSFDRVDGYTF.

In this sample, this clone turned up a few times. This rearrangement joins TRBV6-2 or TRBV6-3 to TRBJ2-3; D not resolved. V lost 0 bases and J 6 bases, leaving 10 bases between the germline ends. This CDR3 has 14 amino acids. Germline CDR1 and CDR2: MNHEY and SVGEGT. The CDR3: CASSYSWTTDTQYF. DNA for the CDR3: TGTGCCAGCAGTTACTCATGGACCACTGATACGCAGTATTTT.

The V gene is TRBV24-1, the J gene TRBJ2-1; no reliable D call. The CDR3 consists of 13 residues. CDR1 is KGHDR and CDR2 is SFDVKD in the germline V gene. V was trimmed by 4 bases and J by 3 bases, leaving 6 bases between them. The CDR3 nucleotides are TGTGCCACCAGTGACCCCAGCTACAATGAGCAGTTCTTC. It specifies CATSDPSYNEQFF.